Below, 9 T cell receptor beta chains from the same sample are listed, as sequenced in a study of read filtering for tumor transcriptome and immune sequencing. From approximately 430 ng of RNA, a library with molecular barcoded alpha/delta and beta/gamma adaptors was made. TCRdb re-derived calls from the reads in MiXCR, one entry per CDR3 protein. The table lists around 29,000 distinct CDR3 sequences, approximately 15% of them singletons. Material: a population of CD138-negative cells sorted from bone marrow. The origin of the receptors is a donor aged 40 or older with multiple myeloma.

This clonotype came up many times. This rearrangement joins TRBV20-1 to TRBJ2-7; D tentatively fits TRBD1 or TRBD2 (6 bases each). Trimming pared 2 bases from V and 3 bases from J, leaving 11 bases between. This CDR3 spans 13 amino acids. In germline, CDR1 is DFQATT, CDR2 SNEGSKA (reference sequence). The CDR3 protein is CSARSGGDYEQYF. The CDR3 nucleotides read TGCAGTGCTAGATCCGGGGGCGACTACGAGCAGTACTTC.

This clonotype was counted many times. The V gene is TRBV5-8, the J gene TRBJ2-2, with D perhaps assigned TRBD1 or TRBD2 (5 bases each). The V end was cut by 4 bases, the J end by 2 bases, with 9 bases between. Germline V lookup: CDR1 SGHTS, CDR2 YDEGEE. CDR3 length: 14 residues. CDR3 nucleotides: TGTGCCAGCAGCCGGGACCGAAACACCGGGGAGCTGTTTTTT. This encodes CASSRDRNTGELFF.

There are many counts of this clonotype. The chain links TRBV2 to TRBJ2-7, with a weak D call TRBD1 (5 bases). V was cut by 6 bases and J by 5 bases, with 14 bases left in between. The CDR3 is 13 amino acids. CDR1 and CDR2 (germline): SNHLY, FYNNEI. DNA of the CDR3: TGTGCCAGCAGAGGGCAGGGCCAGGACGAGCAGTACTTC. This codes for CASRGQGQDEQYF.

The rearrangement links TRBV7-2 to TRBJ2-2, with 10 bases that match TRBD2. Trimming at V came to 3 bases and at J to 8 bases, leaving 6 bases not matched to a gene. From germline, CDR1 is SGHTA and CDR2 FQGNSA. The CDR3 totals 15 residues. CDR3 residues: CASSLRTSGKGELFF. In DNA, the CDR3 is TGTGCCAGCAGCTTGAGAACTAGCGGGAAAGGGGAGCTGTTTTTT.

This clonotype came up many times. V is TRBV7-9 and J is TRBJ2-5, with 8 positions matching TRBD1. The CDR3 sequence is 14 residues long. J lost 3 bases, V lost 7 bases, and 7 bases had no gene match. Germline V lookup: CDR1 SEHNR, CDR2 FQNEAQ (reference sequence). In DNA, the CDR3 is TGTGCCAGCAACCACCCGGACAGGGAAGAGACCCAGTACTTC. Translation gives CASNHPDREETQYF. Variable domain in full (rest from reference TRBV7-9 and TRBJ2-5): DTGVSQNPRHKITKRGQNVTFRCDPISEHNRLYWYRQTLGQGPEFLTYFQNEAQLEKSRLLSDRFSAERPKGSFSTLEIQRTEQGDSAMYLCASNHPDREETQYFGPGTRLLVL.

On this clonotype: With only one base between it and a far larger clone, this is likely a read error. The rearrangement links TRBV5-1 to TRBJ1-1, with D possibly being TRBD1 (6 bases). The J call may be wrong; the DNA end is better matched by TRBJ1-6. There are 16 residues in the CDR3. CDR1 is SGHRS and CDR2 is YFSETQ in the germline V gene. CDR3 DNA: TGCGCCAGCAGCGTGGATGAGGGGGGGACTAATTCACCCCTCCACTTT. Protein product: CASSVDEGGTNSPLHF.

The chain uses TRBV28 and TRBJ1-2; D is ambiguous. The germline gives CDR1 MDHEN, CDR2 SYDVKM. This CDR3 spans 14 amino acids. V was shortened by 4 bases and J by 5 bases, with 14 bases between the two germline ends. The CDR3 sequence: CASSSAGWEYGYTF. In DNA form, the CDR3 reads TGTGCCAGCAGTTCGGCCGGCTGGGAATATGGCTACACCTTC.

This clonotype was observed at least ten times. This chain joins TRBV7-3 and TRBJ2-1; 7 nucleotides agree with TRBD1. Trimming took 5 bases from V and 7 from J; bases not matched to a gene: 5. Germline loops: CDR1 SGHTA, CDR2 FQGTGA. This CDR3 spans 13 amino acids. CDR3 DNA: TGTGCCAGCAGCCCCACAGGGGTGAATGAGCAGTTCTTC. Its translation is CASSPTGVNEQFF.

This clonotype occurred many times. CDR3 residues: CASSPRAKGTYNEQFF. In DNA form, the CDR3 reads TGTGCCAGCAGCCCCCGGGCAAAGGGGACCTACAATGAGCAGTTCTTC. This sequence joins TRBV7-4 and TRBJ2-1, with a tentative D call TRBD1 (5 bases). Trimming stripped 5 bases from V and 2 bases from J, with 16 bases between. The V gene's germline CDR1 is SGHVT and CDR2 SQSDAQ. The CDR3 runs 16 residues.